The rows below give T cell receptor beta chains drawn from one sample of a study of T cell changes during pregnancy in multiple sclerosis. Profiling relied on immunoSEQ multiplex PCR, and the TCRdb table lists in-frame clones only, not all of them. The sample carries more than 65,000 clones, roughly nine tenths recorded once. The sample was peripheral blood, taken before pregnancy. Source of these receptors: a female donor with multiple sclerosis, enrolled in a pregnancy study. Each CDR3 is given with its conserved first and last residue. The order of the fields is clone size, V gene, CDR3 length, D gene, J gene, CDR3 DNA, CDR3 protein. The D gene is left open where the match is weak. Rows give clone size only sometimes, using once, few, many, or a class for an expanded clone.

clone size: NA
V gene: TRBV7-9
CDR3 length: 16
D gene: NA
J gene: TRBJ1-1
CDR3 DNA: TGTGCCAGCAGCCAGGACAGTCAAGGTTTCTACACTGAAGCTTTCTTT
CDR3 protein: CASSQDSQGFYTEAFF

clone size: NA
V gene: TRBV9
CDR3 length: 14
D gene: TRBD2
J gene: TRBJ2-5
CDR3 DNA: TGTGCCAGCAGCGTAGCTACGGGGGGGGGCATCCAGTACTTC
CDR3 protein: CASSVATGGGIQYF

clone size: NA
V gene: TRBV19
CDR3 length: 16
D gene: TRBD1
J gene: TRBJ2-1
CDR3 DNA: TGTGCCAGTAGTCTCCGCTCCGGGACAGATTACAATGAGCAGTTCTTC
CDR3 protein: CASSLRSGTDYNEQFF

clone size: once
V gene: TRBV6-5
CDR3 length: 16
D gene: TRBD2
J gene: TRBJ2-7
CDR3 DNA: TGTGCCAGCAGTTACTTAACGACTAGCGGGAGTTACGAGCAGTACTTC
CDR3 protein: CASSYLTTSGSYEQYF

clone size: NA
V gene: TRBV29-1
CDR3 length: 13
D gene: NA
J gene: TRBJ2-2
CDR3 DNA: TGCAGCGTTGTGTCGGCGAACACCGGGGAGCTGTTTTTT
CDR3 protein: CSVVSANTGELFF

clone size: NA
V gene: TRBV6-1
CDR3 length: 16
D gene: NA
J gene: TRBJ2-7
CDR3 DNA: TGTGCCAGCAGTGTAGGAACCCTGGCGGGAAACAACGAGCAGTACTTC
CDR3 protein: CASSVGTLAGNNEQYF

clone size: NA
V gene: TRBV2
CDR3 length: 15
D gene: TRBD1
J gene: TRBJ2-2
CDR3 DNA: TGTGCCAGCAGTGAGTGGGACAGCGAGACCGGGGAGCTGTTTTTT
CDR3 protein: CASSEWDSETGELFF

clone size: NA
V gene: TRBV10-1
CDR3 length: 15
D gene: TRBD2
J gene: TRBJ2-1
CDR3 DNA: TGCGCCAGCAGTGAGTCGACTAGCGGGAACAATGAGCAGTTCTTC
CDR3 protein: CASSESTSGNNEQFF

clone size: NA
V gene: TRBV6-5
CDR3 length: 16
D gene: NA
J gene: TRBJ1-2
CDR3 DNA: TGTGCCAGCAGTTACTCGAGGCAGGGCGATTACTATGGCTACACCTTC
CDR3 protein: CASSYSRQGDYYGYTF

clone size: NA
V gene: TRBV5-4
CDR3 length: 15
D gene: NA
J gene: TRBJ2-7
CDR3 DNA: TGTGCCAGCAGCTTGGGTAGGGGGACAACCTACGAGCAGTACTTC
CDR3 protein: CASSLGRGTTYEQYF

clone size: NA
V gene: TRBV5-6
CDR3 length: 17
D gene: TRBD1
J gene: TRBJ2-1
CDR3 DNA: TGTGCCAGCAGCTTATTTTGGACAGGGGGGCCACACAATGAGCAGTTCTTC
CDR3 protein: CASSLFWTGGPHNEQFF

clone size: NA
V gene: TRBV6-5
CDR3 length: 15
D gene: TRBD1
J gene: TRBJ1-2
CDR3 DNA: TGTGCCAGCAGCTACAGGGGACAGGGGATCTATGGCTACACCTTC
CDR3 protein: CASSYRGQGIYGYTF

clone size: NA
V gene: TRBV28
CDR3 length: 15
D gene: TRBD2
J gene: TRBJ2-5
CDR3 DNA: TGTGCCAGCAGTAGTTTAGCGGGAGGACAAGAGACCCAGTACTTC
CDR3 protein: CASSSLAGGQETQYF